The clone carrying this T cell receptor beta chain turned up a few times. Germline trimming cut 5 bases from V and 5 bases from J; bases unmatched to any gene: 5. Germline V lookup: CDR1 MNHEY, CDR2 SMNVEV (reference sequence). The CDR3 length is 13 residues. The sample originates from a study of blood T cells in healthy people across ages. The use of a sample-barcoded 5' primer and a J-beta primer mix characterized a second PCR of roughly 6 to 11 cycles. TCRdb redid the calling of the 5' RACE reads with MiXCR, one entry per CDR3 protein. Of over 300,000 distinct CDR3 sequences in the sample, 50% to 60% were seen once.

The genes are TRBV27 and TRBJ2-5; TRBD2 aligns across 7 bases. Sequencing was done on a sample of blood. The TCR was taken from a man aged 60 to 69 in good health. The CDR3 bases are TGTGCCAGCAGTGTACTAGCGCGGGAGACCCAGTACTTC. As protein: CASSVLARETQYF.